Given below is one T cell receptor beta chain in context. The data stem from a study of T cells and Merkel cell carcinoma outcomes. Measured with immunoSEQ multiplex PCR; TCRdb has only the in-frame clones, and not every one. The sample carries just over 15,000 clones, about 89% recorded once. V lost 2 bases and J lost 7; bases outside the gene matches: 3. Germline V gives CDR1 SNHLY, CDR2 FYNNEI. The CDR3 contains 14 residues. V is TRBV2 and J is TRBJ1-4, with 8 bases fitting TRBD1. The sample consisted of tumor tissue from Merkel cell carcinoma. The clonotype originates from a human donor with Merkel cell carcinoma. The CDR3 region has the DNA TGTGCCAGCAGTGAACAGGGGGCGGTTGAAAAACTGTTTTTT. Translation: CASSEQGAVEKLFF.